What follows is one TCR beta chain and its context. The entry originates in a study of T cell responses to AZD1222 COVID-19 vaccine. Assay used: immunoSEQ multiplex PCR; TCRdb lists only in-frame clones, some missing. The table has under 130,000 clones, approximately 90% seen once. This sample comprised peripheral blood, obtained 28 days after the second AZD1222 dose. The sequence came from an adult who received the AZD1222 COVID-19 vaccine.

The CDR3 sequence is CAISESVITSGRFTGELFF. The CDR3 DNA is TGTGCCATCAGTGAGTCGGTAATTACTAGCGGGAGGTTCACCGGGGAGCTGTTTTTT. This rearrangement joins TRBV10-3 to TRBJ2-2; the match to TRBD2 covers 12 bases. V was pared by 0 bases and J by 4 bases, with 9 bases of the junction left unmatched. From germline, CDR1 is ENHRY and CDR2 SYGVKD. This CDR3 is 19 amino acids long.